What follows are 27 T cell receptor beta chains derived from one specimen sequenced in a study of CD8 T cells in ankylosing spondylitis. A single record per CDR3 protein comes from TCRdb applying MiXCR to the 5' RACE reads. The data contain about 240,000 distinct CDR3 sequences, roughly 10% of them singletons. The sequenced sample consisted of blood, either unsorted or a sorted T cell fraction (not recorded which). The receptors were gathered from a male donor with ankylosing spondylitis or in good health (not recorded which).

This clonotype was counted at least ten times. The chain couples TRBV11-2 to TRBJ2-3; D unclear. Looked up from germline, CDR1 is SGHAT and CDR2 is FQNNGV. The V end was cut by 2 bases, the J end by 2 bases, with 11 bases between. The CDR3 is 15 amino acids. DNA of the CDR3: TGTGCCAGCAGCTTATTTCGGGCCTCCACAGATACGCAGTATTTT. The encoded protein is CASSLFRASTDTQYF.

There are many counts of this clonotype. V gene TRBV5-1 combines with J gene TRBJ1-2, with TRBD1 matching over 9 bases. Germline V gene lookup returns CDR1 SGHRS and CDR2 YFSETQ. V was clipped by 3 bases and J by 4 bases; unmatched bases: 4. The CDR3 contains 14 residues. The CDR3 reads CASSWGQGAYGYTF. The CDR3 DNA reads as TGCGCCAGCAGCTGGGGACAGGGTGCCTATGGCTACACCTTC.

This clonotype was seen at least ten times. J is TRBJ1-5 and V is TRBV12-3 or TRBV12-4; no clear D gene. Trimming cost V 5 bases and J 4 bases, with 12 bases left between them. This CDR3 is built from 14 residues. DNA for the CDR3: TGTGCCAGCAGTCGAGCCACTGAAAATCAGCCCCAGCATTTT. The encoded protein is CASSRATENQPQHF.

The sample holds many counts of this clonotype. This chain connects TRBV7-7 to TRBJ2-2; D not resolved. V lost 6 bases and J lost 4, with 9 bases in between. CDR1 and CDR2 (germline): SSHAT, FNYEAQ (reference sequence). This CDR3 comprises 13 residues. The CDR3 sequence: CASRGFLTGELFF. For the CDR3, the DNA is TGTGCCAGCAGGGGGTTCCTCACCGGGGAGCTGTTTTTT.

This clonotype appeared many times. This rearrangement joins TRBV25-1 to TRBJ1-2; 9 bases are a match to TRBD1. V dropped 2 bases and J dropped 9; count of bases not matched to a gene: 4. Germline CDR1 MGHDK, CDR2 SYGVNS. CDR3 size: 13 residues. The CDR3 DNA reads as TGTGCCAGCAGTGAAACCGGGACAGGGCGCTACACCTTC. This sequence encodes CASSETGTGRYTF.

The chain joins TRBV6-1 to TRBJ2-5; 7 nucleotides align to TRBD1. The CDR3 is 14 amino acids. Per the germline V gene, CDR1 is MNHNS and CDR2 is SASEGT. V lost 8 bases, J lost 4 bases, and 10 bases stayed unmatched. This CDR3 is CASDSRGLGETQYF. DNA of the CDR3: TGTGCCAGCGATTCAAGGGGGCTAGGAGAGACCCAGTACTTC.

In its sample, this clonotype was seen a few times. This rearrangement joins TRBV2 to TRBJ1-2; D remains ambiguous. The germline V gene encodes CDR1 SNHLY and CDR2 FYNNEI. The CDR3 spans 15 residues. The ends were cut back, 1 base at V and 4 bases at J, with 13 bases in the middle. The CDR3, as DNA: TGTGCCAGCAGTGAAGGGGGAGGAGAGGGCTATGGCTACACCTTC. The encoded protein is CASSEGGGEGYGYTF.

This clonotype was found many times. The chain joins TRBV10-3 to TRBJ1-2; D is possibly TRBD1 (5 bases). The CDR3 spans 12 residues. V lost 5 bases and J lost 6, with 10 bases in between. Germline V gene data show CDR1 as ENHRY and CDR2 as SYGVKD. The CDR3 reads CAISSGGDGYTF. Written as DNA, the CDR3 is TGTGCCATCAGTTCAGGAGGGGATGGCTACACCTTC.

This clonotype was observed at least ten times. The rearrangement uses TRBV6-5 and TRBJ2-7; 11 bases agree with TRBD1. Trimming took 2 bases from V and 5 from J; bases not matched to a gene: 5. The CDR3 contains 15 residues. Germline lookup yields CDR1 MNHEY and CDR2 SVGAGI. The CDR3 coding sequence is TGTGCCAGCAGTTACCTACGGACAGGGGGCAACGAGCAGTACTTC. Protein: CASSYLRTGGNEQYF.

This chain links TRBV5-5 with TRBJ2-7; possible D gene TRBD2, 6 bases. V was shortened by 0 bases and J by 0 bases, with 16 bases between the two germline ends. Germline V gene data show CDR1 as SGHKS and CDR2 as YYEKEE (reference sequence). The CDR3 loop spans 17 amino acids. The CDR3 DNA is TGTGCCAGCAGCTTGGATTGGGGGGTACGGAGCTCCTACGAGCAGTACTTC. This gives the protein CASSLDWGVRSSYEQYF.

The table lists this clonotype with many counts. V and J are TRBV6-1 and TRBJ2-1, with 11 bases fitting TRBD1. Germline-derived CDR1 and CDR2 are MNHNS and SASEGT. The J segment lost 9 bases and the V segment lost 7 bases, leaving 8 bases of the junction unmatched. The length of the CDR3 is 14 residues. The CDR3 is CASTRTGGIGEQFF. The CDR3 region has the DNA TGTGCCAGCACCCGGACAGGGGGCATCGGTGAGCAGTTCTTC.

This clonotype has a count of ten or more. V and J are TRBV5-1 and TRBJ1-2, with unresolved D. Looked up from germline, CDR1 is SGHRS and CDR2 is YFSETQ. The CDR3 sequence is 13 residues long. Deletions cut 1 base from V and 2 bases from J, with 6 bases between. The CDR3 loop reads CASSLWENYGYTF. The CDR3 DNA reads as TGCGCCAGCAGCTTGTGGGAAAACTATGGCTACACCTTC.

This clonotype was recorded many times. V gene TRBV12-3 or TRBV12-4 combines with J gene TRBJ1-1; possible D gene TRBD1, 6 bases. The CDR3 extends over 14 amino acids. V was clipped by 6 bases and J by 0 bases, with 11 bases between them. CDR3 in DNA: TGTGCCAGCAGAGAGACAGGTTTGAACACTGAAGCTTTCTTT. Encoded protein: CASRETGLNTEAFF.

This clonotype appeared many times. V and J are TRBV29-1 and TRBJ1-1, with D hard to call. Trimming pared 5 bases from V and 0 bases from J, leaving 10 bases between. From germline, CDR1 is SQVTM and CDR2 ANQGSEA. The CDR3 has 13 residues. CDR3 sequence reads: CSVNGQMNTEAFF. For the CDR3, the DNA is TGCAGCGTTAATGGTCAGATGAACACTGAAGCTTTCTTT.

Ten or more counts support this clonotype. This sequence joins TRBV5-1 and TRBJ1-1; D gene uncertain. The CDR3 consists of 14 residues. CDR1 is SGHRS, CDR2 YFSETQ, per germline. V was shortened by 1 base and J by 3 bases, with 10 bases between the two germline ends. CDR3 amino acids: CASSLRGLDTEAFF. CDR3 sequence (DNA): TGCGCCAGCAGCTTGCGGGGTTTAGACACTGAAGCTTTCTTT.

The V gene is TRBV11-1, the J gene TRBJ2-5, with 10 bases lining up with TRBD1. The CDR3 extends over 18 amino acids. V lost 5 bases and J lost 4; bases outside the gene matches: 16. The germline V gene encodes CDR1 SGHAT and CDR2 FQDESV (reference sequence). Written as DNA, the CDR3 is TGTGCCAGCAGCCCCAGATGGACAGGGGGAAGAAGTCGAGAGACCCAGTACTTC. This sequence encodes CASSPRWTGGRSRETQYF.

The V gene is TRBV28, the J gene TRBJ1-1, with 10 bases matching TRBD1. CDR1 MDHEN and CDR2 SYDVKM come from the germline V gene. Trimming took 6 bases from V and 1 from J; bases not matched to a gene: 2. This CDR3 spans 14 amino acids. The CDR3 DNA is TGTGCCAGCAGAGGGACAGGGGAGAACACTGAAGCTTTCTTT. Residues: CASRGTGENTEAFF.

By sample share, this clonotype is medium-sized. The chain recombines TRBV20-1 with TRBJ2-5; 8 positions match TRBD2. Germline values: CDR1 DFQATT, CDR2 SNEGSKA (reference sequence). This CDR3 is built from 14 residues. V lost 3 bases, J lost 2 bases, and 5 bases stayed unmatched. In DNA form, the CDR3 reads TGCAGTGCTAGGTGGAGCGGGGGACAAGAGACCCAGTACTTC. Translated: CSARWSGGQETQYF.

This clonotype was seen at least ten times. The chain couples TRBV5-1 to TRBJ2-1; 7 bases line up with TRBD2. The germline CDR1 and CDR2 sequences are SGHRS and YFSETQ. Trimming cost V 4 bases and J 6 bases; bases outside gene matches: 10. The CDR3 has 15 residues. The CDR3 DNA is TGCGCCAGCAGCCTTAGCGGGTTTAACTCCAATGAGCAGTTCTTC. It yields the protein CASSLSGFNSNEQFF.

This chain connects TRBV7-2 to TRBJ2-4; D is ambiguous. There are 12 residues in the CDR3. The germline V and J ends were trimmed by 5 bases and 2 bases, with 4 bases remaining between them. Germline V gene lookup returns CDR1 SGHTA and CDR2 FQGNSA. This chain's CDR3 is CASSPTKNIQYF. The CDR3 coding sequence is TGTGCCAGCAGCCCGACCAAAAACATTCAGTACTTC. Based on the CDR3 plus reference TRBV7-2 and TRBJ2-4, the full variable domain is GAGVSQSPSNKVTEKGKDVELRCDPISGHTALYWYRQSLGQGLEFLIYFQGNSAPDKSGLPSDRFSAERTGGSVSTLTIQRTQQEDSAVYLCASSPTKNIQYFGAGTRLSVL.

A remark on this clonotype: Since a much larger clone is just one base distant, this may be a read error. The chain employs TRBV25-1 and TRBJ2-1, with D hard to call. V lost 7 bases and J lost 7, with 8 bases in between. The CDR3 extends over 11 amino acids. CDR1 MGHDK and CDR2 SYGVNS come from the germline V gene. The CDR3: CASIMGNEQFF. The CDR3 DNA reads as TGTGCCAGCATAATGGGTAATGAGCAGTTCTTC.

Ten or more counts support this clonotype. For the CDR3, the DNA is TGTGCCAGCAGCCAAGATTTGGCGGGGGAGACCCAGTACTTC. Protein product: CASSQDLAGETQYF. The chain carries TRBV3-1 and TRBJ2-5; TRBD2 is a possible D gene (6 bases). The germline V gene has CDR1 LGHDT and CDR2 YNNKEL (reference sequence). V was cut by 0 bases and J by 5 bases, with 10 bases left in between. The CDR3 spans 14 residues.

This clonotype appeared a few times. V is TRBV2 and J is TRBJ2-5, with 7 bases lining up with TRBD2. The germline V gene encodes CDR1 SNHLY and CDR2 FYNNEI. The CDR3 length is 16 residues. J lost 1 base, V lost 6 bases, and 11 bases had no gene match. The CDR3 reads CASSARPSGTQETQYF. CDR3 coding DNA: TGTGCCAGCAGCGCACGGCCTAGCGGTACCCAAGAGACCCAGTACTTC. Combining the CDR3 with reference TRBV2 and TRBJ2-5 gives the whole variable domain EPEVTQTPSHQVTQMGQEVILRCVPISNHLYFYWYRQILGQKVEFLVSFYNNEISEKSEIFDDQFSVERPDGSNFTLKIRSTKLEDSAMYFCASSARPSGTQETQYFGPGTRLLVL.

The rearrangement uses TRBV20-1 and TRBJ1-1, with 7 bases that match TRBD1. Trimming cost V 2 bases and J 1 base; bases outside gene matches: 7. CDR1 is DFQATT, CDR2 SNEGSKA, per germline (reference sequence). The CDR3 extends over 15 amino acids. The CDR3 nucleotides read TGCAGTGCTAGATTCCCGGGACAGCCGAACACTGAAGCTTTCTTT. This encodes CSARFPGQPNTEAFF.

This sequence joins TRBV7-8 and TRBJ2-3, with D possibly being TRBD1 (5 bases). V lost 5 bases and J lost 4, with 13 bases in between. CDR3 length equals 14 residues. Germline V lookup: CDR1 SGHVS, CDR2 FQNEAQ. As DNA, the CDR3 is TGTGCCAGCAGCCTAGGGGTGCTAGCAGATACGCAGTATTTT. Translation: CASSLGVLADTQYF.

This chain joins TRBV12-3 or TRBV12-4 and TRBJ2-5, with D tentatively TRBD1 (6 bases). V lost 0 bases, J lost 5 bases, and 16 bases lay in between. The length of the CDR3 is 16 residues. The CDR3 region has the DNA TGTGCCAGCAGTTTAGCGCTGGCAAAAAGGGGGGAGACCCAGTACTTC. Protein product: CASSLALAKRGETQYF.

This clonotype has just a few counts. The genes are TRBV6-5 and TRBJ2-1; no firm D call. This CDR3 is 14 amino acids long. The germline V gene encodes CDR1 MNHEY and CDR2 SVGAGI. V lost 2 bases to trimming and J lost 6 bases, with 11 bases between them. The CDR3, as DNA: TGTGCCAGCAGTTACGAAGAAGGGTCCAATGAGCAGTTCTTC. It yields the protein CASSYEEGSNEQFF.